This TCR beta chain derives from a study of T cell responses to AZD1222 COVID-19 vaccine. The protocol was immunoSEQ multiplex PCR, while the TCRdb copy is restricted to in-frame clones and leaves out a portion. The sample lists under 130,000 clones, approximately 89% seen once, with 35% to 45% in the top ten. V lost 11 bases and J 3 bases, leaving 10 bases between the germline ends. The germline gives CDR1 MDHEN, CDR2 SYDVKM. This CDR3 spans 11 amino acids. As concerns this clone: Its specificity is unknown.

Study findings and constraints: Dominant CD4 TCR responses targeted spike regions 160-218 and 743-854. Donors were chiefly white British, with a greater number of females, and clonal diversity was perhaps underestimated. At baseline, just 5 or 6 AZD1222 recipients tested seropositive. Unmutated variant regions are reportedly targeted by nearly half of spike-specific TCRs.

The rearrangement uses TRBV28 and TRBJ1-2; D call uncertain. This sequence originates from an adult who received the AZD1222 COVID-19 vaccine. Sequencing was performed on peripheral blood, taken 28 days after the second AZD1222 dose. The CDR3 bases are TGTGCCGCAATAGGATACTATGGCTACACCTTC. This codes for CAAIGYYGYTF.